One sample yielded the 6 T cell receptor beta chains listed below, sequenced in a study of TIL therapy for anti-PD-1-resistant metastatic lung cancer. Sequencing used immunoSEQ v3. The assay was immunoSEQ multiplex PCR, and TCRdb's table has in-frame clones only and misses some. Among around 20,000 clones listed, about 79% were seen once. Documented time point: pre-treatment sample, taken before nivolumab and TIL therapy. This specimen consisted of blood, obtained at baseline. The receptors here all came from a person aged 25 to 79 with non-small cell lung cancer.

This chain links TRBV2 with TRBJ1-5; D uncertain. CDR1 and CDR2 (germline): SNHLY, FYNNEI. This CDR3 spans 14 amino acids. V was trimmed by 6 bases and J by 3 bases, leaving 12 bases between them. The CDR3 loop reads CASSLNRDNQPQHF. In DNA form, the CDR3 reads TGTGCCAGCAGCCTCAACCGGGACAATCAGCCCCAGCATTTT. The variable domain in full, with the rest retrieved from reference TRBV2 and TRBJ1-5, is EPEVTQTPSHQVTQMGQEVILRCVPISNHLYFYWYRQILGQKVEFLVSFYNNEISEKSEIFDDQFSVERPDGSNFTLKIRSTKLEDSAMYFCASSLNRDNQPQHFGDGTRLSIL.

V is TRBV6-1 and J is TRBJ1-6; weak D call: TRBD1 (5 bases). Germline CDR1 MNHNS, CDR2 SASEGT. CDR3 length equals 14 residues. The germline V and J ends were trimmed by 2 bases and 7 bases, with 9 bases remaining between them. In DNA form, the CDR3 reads TGTGCCAGCAGTGAAATAGGGGTAAATTCACCCCTCCACTTT. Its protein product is CASSEIGVNSPLHF.

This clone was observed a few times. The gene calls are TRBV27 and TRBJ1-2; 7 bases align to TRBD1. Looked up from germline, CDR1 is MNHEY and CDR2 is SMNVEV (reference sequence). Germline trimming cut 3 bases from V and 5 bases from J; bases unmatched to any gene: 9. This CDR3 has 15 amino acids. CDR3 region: CASSFLGGALYGYTF. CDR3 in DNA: TGTGCCAGCAGTTTCCTAGGGGGCGCATTATATGGCTACACCTTC.

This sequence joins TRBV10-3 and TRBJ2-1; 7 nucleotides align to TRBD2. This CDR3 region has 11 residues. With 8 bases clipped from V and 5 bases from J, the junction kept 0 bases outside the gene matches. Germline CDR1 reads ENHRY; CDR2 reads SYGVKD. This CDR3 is CAIGTNNEQFF. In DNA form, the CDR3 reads TGTGCCATCGGGACTAACAATGAGCAGTTCTTC.

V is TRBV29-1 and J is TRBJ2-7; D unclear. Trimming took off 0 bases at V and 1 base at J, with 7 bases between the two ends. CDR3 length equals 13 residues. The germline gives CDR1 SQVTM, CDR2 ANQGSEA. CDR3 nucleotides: TGCAGCGTTGAAGAATCGGGTTCCTACGAGCAGTACTTC. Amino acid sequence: CSVEESGSYEQYF.

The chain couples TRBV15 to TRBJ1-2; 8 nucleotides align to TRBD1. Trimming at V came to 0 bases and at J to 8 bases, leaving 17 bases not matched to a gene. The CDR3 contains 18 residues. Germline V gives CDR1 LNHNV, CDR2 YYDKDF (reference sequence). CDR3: CATSRDQLGQAQREGYTF. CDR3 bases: TGTGCCACCAGCAGAGATCAGTTGGGACAGGCCCAGAGAGAGGGCTACACCTTC.